The 16 T cell receptor beta chains below come from one sample, sequenced in a study of blood T cell repertoires in COVID-19. TCRdb's table, derived via immunoSEQ multiplex PCR, lists solely in-frame clones and lacks some. In the table there are 150,000 to 180,000 clones, around 84% of which are singletons. The source material was peripheral blood. These receptors were taken from a man older than 75 with acute or convalescent COVID-19.

This clone showed up just once. This chain joins TRBV5-1 and TRBJ1-1; 9 bases line up with TRBD1. CDR3 length: 14 residues. The V gene's germline CDR1 is SGHRS and CDR2 YFSETQ. Losses at the gene ends were 4 bases for V and 4 bases for J; bases not matched to a gene: 5. The CDR3 nucleotides read TGCGCCAGCAGCGATGGGACAGGGACCACTGAAGCTTTCTTT. Its translation is CASSDGTGTTEAFF.

The chain joins TRBV18 to TRBJ1-5; D may be TRBD1 (5 bases). The V gene lost 3 bases and the J gene lost 7 bases, with 16 bases spanning the gap. CDR3 length equals 15 residues. Per germline, CDR1 KGHSH and CDR2 LQKENI. The CDR3, as DNA: TGTGCCAGCTCACCTCTCGGGGGTAGAGAGCAGCCCCAGCATTTT. Residues: CASSPLGGREQPQHF.

The CDR3 loop is CASSVQGPNEKLFF. CDR3 sequence (DNA): TGTGCCAGCAGTGTACAGGGTCCGAATGAAAAACTGTTTTTT. The chain carries TRBV27 and TRBJ1-4, with D possibly being TRBD1 (6 bases). This CDR3 has 14 amino acids. The V end was cut by 5 bases, the J end by 5 bases, with 12 bases between. The V gene's germline CDR1 is MNHEY and CDR2 SMNVEV (reference sequence).

The V call is TRBV7-6, the J call TRBJ2-2; 7 bases match TRBD1. With V trimmed by 5 bases and J by 3 bases, 3 bases remained unmatched. There are 14 residues in the CDR3. The germline gives CDR1 SGHVS, CDR2 FNYEAQ. The CDR3 DNA reads TGTGCCAGCAGCATCGGACAGGACACCGGGGAGCTGTTTTTT. Translating it yields CASSIGQDTGELFF.

This chain links TRBV7-8 with TRBJ2-5; D perhaps matches TRBD1 (6 bases). This CDR3 region has 17 residues. V was clipped by 5 bases and J by 0 bases, with 19 bases between them. The germline CDR1 and CDR2 sequences are SGHVS and FQNEAQ. This CDR3 is CASSVNTRTANQETQYF. For the CDR3, the DNA is TGTGCCAGCAGCGTTAACACTAGGACAGCTAACCAAGAGACCCAGTACTTC.

The chain carries TRBV5-1 and TRBJ1-2; possible D gene TRBD1, 5 bases. The length of the CDR3 is 14 residues. Germline values: CDR1 SGHRS, CDR2 YFSETQ. Between the trimmed V and J ends, which lost 0 bases and 6 bases, there was a span of 12 bases. The CDR3 DNA follows: TGCGCCAGCAGCTTGGCCGGGGGGAACGATGGCTACACCTTC. Amino acids: CASSLAGGNDGYTF.

The chain joins TRBV7-2 to TRBJ2-7; 10 bases match TRBD1. CDR3 length: 14 residues. V lost 5 bases to trimming and J lost 6 bases; unmatched junction nucleotides: 7. Germline V lookup: CDR1 SGHTA, CDR2 FQGNSA. The DNA of the CDR3 is TGTGCCAGCAGCATTGACAGGGGGCCGGGCGAGCAGTACTTC. This sequence encodes CASSIDRGPGEQYF.

This chain joins TRBV11-3 and TRBJ2-2; 7 bases fit TRBD1. V lost 5 bases and J lost 1; bases outside the gene matches: 10. The germline gives CDR1 SGHNT, CDR2 YENEEA. The CDR3 runs 17 residues. CDR3 sequence: CASSPFLAGGNTGELFF. CDR3 DNA sequence: TGTGCCAGCAGCCCCTTTTTGGCAGGGGGGAACACCGGGGAGCTGTTTTTT.

The chain carries TRBV11-2 and TRBJ1-4; D is ambiguous. Trimming shortened V by 5 bases and J by 6 bases, and 19 bases separated the two germline ends. Germline CDR1 reads SGHAT; CDR2 reads FQNNGV. The CDR3 spans 16 residues. CDR3 sequence (DNA): TGTGCCAGCAGCCCGCGGGCCCGGAGCACAGATGAAAAACTGTTTTTT. Protein product: CASSPRARSTDEKLFF.

This clone was counted many times. The chain couples TRBV13 to TRBJ1-5; possible D gene TRBD1, 6 bases. V was cut by 2 bases and J by 4 bases, with 18 bases left in between. The germline V gene has CDR1 PRHDT and CDR2 FYEKMQ (reference sequence). The length of the CDR3 is 17 residues. CDR3 amino acids: CASSLYRLTGLNQPQHF. CDR3 DNA sequence: TGTGCCAGCAGCTTATACCGTTTGACAGGCCTAAATCAGCCCCAGCATTTT.

V gene TRBV20-1 combines with J gene TRBJ2-5, with 10 bases that match TRBD2. Germline V lookup: CDR1 DFQATT, CDR2 SNEGSKA (reference sequence). The CDR3 is 15 residues long. V dropped 3 bases and J dropped 1; count of bases not matched to a gene: 5. The CDR3 is CSASGSGGPQETQYF. The CDR3 DNA follows: TGCAGTGCTAGTGGTAGCGGGGGGCCCCAAGAGACCCAGTACTTC.

In its sample, this clone was seen a few times. The chain is built from TRBV4-2 and TRBJ1-5; 7 bases align to TRBD1. Germline CDR1 LGHNA, CDR2 YNFKEQ. The CDR3 consists of 16 residues. The junction had 12 bases not matched to a gene; V was cut back by 7 bases and J by 3 bases. For the CDR3, the DNA is TGTGCCAGCACCTCAGACAGGGCGATTTACAATCAGCCCCAGCATTTT. Its protein product is CASTSDRAIYNQPQHF.

The V gene is TRBV4-1, the J gene TRBJ1-4; D is possibly TRBD1 (5 bases). Germline V gene data show CDR1 as MGHRA and CDR2 as YSYEKL. V was trimmed by 0 bases and J by 5 bases, leaving 10 bases between them. CDR3 size: 15 residues. CDR3 residues: CASSQDLAGNEKLFF. The CDR3 DNA is TGCGCCAGCAGCCAAGATCTTGCAGGGAATGAAAAACTGTTTTTT.

The CDR3, as DNA: TGTGCCAGCAGTTTTCAGTACACCGGGGAGCTGTTTTTT. This sequence encodes CASSFQYTGELFF. The chain combines TRBV12-3 or TRBV12-4 with TRBJ2-2, with D uncertain. Trimming left V 3 bases short and J 3 bases short, with 5 bases between. This CDR3 has 13 residues.

The chain couples TRBV7-3 to TRBJ2-5, with D possibly being TRBD2 (5 bases). This CDR3 has 14 amino acids. V dropped 5 bases and J dropped 2 bases, with 12 bases sitting between them. CDR1 is SGHTA and CDR2 is FQGTGA in the germline V gene. CDR3 loop: CASSKSPGQETQYF. The CDR3 nucleotides read TGTGCCAGCAGCAAATCACCGGGGCAAGAGACCCAGTACTTC.

V gene TRBV29-1 combines with J gene TRBJ1-2; no firm D call. Per the germline V gene, CDR1 is SQVTM and CDR2 is ANQGSEA. The CDR3 contains 9 residues. Trimming took 3 bases from V and 11 from J, leaving 7 bases between them. CDR3 loop: CSVDKEYTF. The CDR3 DNA follows: TGCAGCGTTGATAAAGAGTACACCTTC.